Sequencing of this T cell receptor (beta chain) was carried out in a study of early T cells in non-severe SARS-CoV-2 infection. The overall study: Chains from this unsorted whole-blood bulk RNA could not be paired.

A word on this clonotype: What it recognizes is unknown.

Individual cDNA molecules were tagged with unique molecular identifiers, the study reported. TCRdb used MiXCR to reprocess the 5' RACE reads, holding one entry per CDR3 protein. The sample consists of about 31,000 distinct CDR3 sequences, approximately 5.3% of them appearing once. Findings and limits, study-wide: Matches to VDJdb favored anti-spike CD8 responses and missed private and CD4 specificities.

CDR1 and CDR2 from the germline V gene are MNHNY and SVGAGI (reference sequence). The CDR3 is made up of 16 amino acids. V lost 5 bases to trimming and J lost 4 bases; unmatched junction nucleotides: 7. V is TRBV6-6 and J is TRBJ2-5, with TRBD2 matching over 13 bases. The source is an adult who was a healthcare worker with PCR-confirmed SARS-CoV-2 infection or an uninfected control (not recorded which). Specimen: whole blood. The CDR3 is CASSRTSGSRGETQYF. In DNA, the CDR3 is TGTGCCAGCAGTCGGACTAGCGGGAGTAGGGGAGAGACCCAGTACTTC.